Presented here are 31 T cell receptor beta chains from one specimen sequenced in a study of cytomegalovirus exposure and HLA in healthy donors. With 60 Vbeta and 13 Jbeta primers, the PCR was carried out. TCRdb's table, derived via immunoSEQ multiplex PCR, lists solely in-frame clones and lacks some. The sample lists 100,000 or so clones, around 84% occurring once. Sequencing was done on a sample of PBMCs. The receptors originated from a human donor in good health.

The rearrangement joins TRBV5-1 to TRBJ2-3, with D possibly being TRBD1 (5 bases). The V end was cut by 0 bases, the J end by 4 bases, with 9 bases between. Germline CDR1 reads SGHRS; CDR2 reads YFSETQ. There are 14 residues in the CDR3. As DNA, the CDR3 is TGCGCCAGCAGCTTGGGGGTAGGGGCAGATACGCAGTATTTT. Translation: CASSLGVGADTQYF.

The V call is TRBV9, the J call TRBJ2-3, with 10 bases identical to TRBD2. After removal of 0 bases from V and 6 bases from J, the junction contained 4 bases not matched to a gene. Germline-derived CDR1 and CDR2 are SGDLS and YYNGEE. This CDR3 is built from 15 residues. In nucleotides, the CDR3 is TGTGCCAGCAGCGTAGACAGCGGGGGGGCCGATACGCAGTATTTT. Translation gives CASSVDSGGADTQYF.

J is TRBJ2-1 and V is TRBV15; 7 nucleotides align to TRBD2. Looked up from germline, CDR1 is LNHNV and CDR2 is YYDKDF (reference sequence). J was trimmed by 9 bases and V by 5 bases; bases with no gene match: 13. The CDR3 spans 15 residues. The CDR3 here is CATSAGLVKVREQFF. The CDR3 DNA reads TGTGCCACCAGCGCCGGACTAGTTAAGGTCCGTGAGCAGTTCTTC.

This clone has just one count. The chain employs TRBV27 and TRBJ1-1, with D maybe TRBD1 (5 bases). CDR1 MNHEY and CDR2 SMNVEV come from the germline V gene (reference sequence). The CDR3 has 14 amino acids. Trimming cost V 2 bases and J 5 bases, with 12 bases left between them. CDR3 region: CASSLTLGRTEAFF. As DNA, the CDR3 is TGTGCCAGCAGTTTAACTCTGGGGCGTACTGAAGCTTTCTTT.

The chain carries TRBV5-5 and TRBJ2-2; TRBD1 aligns across 9 bases. CDR1 and CDR2 from the germline V gene are SGHKS and YYEKEE (reference sequence). The CDR3 extends over 14 amino acids. After removal of 4 bases from V and 7 bases from J, the junction contained 5 bases not matched to a gene. CDR3 nucleotides: TGTGCCAGCAGCCGACAGGGGGTGGGCGGGGAGCTGTTTTTT. It specifies CASSRQGVGGELFF.

The chain carries TRBV29-1 and TRBJ2-1, with D perhaps TRBD1 (6 bases). The CDR3 is made up of 14 amino acids. V was clipped by 4 bases and J by 1 base, with 11 bases between them. Germline V lookup: CDR1 SQVTM, CDR2 ANQGSEA. The CDR3 here is CSVAFRGSYNEQFF. As DNA, the CDR3 is TGCAGCGTTGCTTTCAGGGGATCCTACAATGAGCAGTTCTTC.

V is TRBV5-1 and J is TRBJ2-5; 8 bases align to TRBD1. V trimming: 0 bases; J trimming: 11 bases; junction bases outside the gene matches: 9. CDR1 and CDR2 (germline): SGHRS, YFSETQ. The CDR3 contains 14 residues. The CDR3 sequence: CASSLDGQGVEQYF. CDR3 DNA: TGCGCCAGCAGCTTGGACGGACAGGGAGTTGAGCAGTACTTC.

This clone is a singleton in its sample. V and J are TRBV5-4 and TRBJ1-1; D gene ambiguous. Trimming removed 9 bases from V and 2 bases from J, with 20 bases in between. Germline values: CDR1 SGHNT, CDR2 YYREEE (reference sequence). CDR3 length equals 15 residues. This CDR3 is CATHKGLVVNTEAFF. DNA of the CDR3: TGTGCCACCCACAAAGGACTTGTCGTAAACACTGAAGCTTTCTTT.

V is TRBV28 and J is TRBJ2-2; the D gene is possibly TRBD1 (5 bases). Trimming took 1 base from V and 1 from J, leaving 10 bases between them. CDR1 and CDR2 (germline): MDHEN, SYDVKM. This CDR3 is 16 amino acids long. This CDR3 reads CASSLYDDRNTGELFF. The DNA of the CDR3 is TGTGCCAGCAGTTTATATGACGACAGGAACACCGGGGAGCTGTTTTTT.

This clone came up a few times. The genes are TRBV11-1 and TRBJ2-3, with 10 bases matching TRBD2. Looked up from germline, CDR1 is SGHAT and CDR2 is FQDESV (reference sequence). Trimming took 5 bases from V and 6 from J; bases not matched to a gene: 14. The CDR3 sequence is 17 residues long. The CDR3 loop is CASSHNRASGGIDTQYF. CDR3 nucleotide sequence: TGTGCCAGCAGCCATAACCGGGCTAGCGGGGGCATCGATACGCAGTATTTT.

As DNA, the CDR3 is TGTGCCAGCAGTTGGGCCAACGCTGGAGATACGCAGTATTTT. It codes for CASSWANAGDTQYF. This chain uses TRBV28 with TRBJ2-3; D remains ambiguous. The germline CDR1 and CDR2 sequences are MDHEN and SYDVKM. The CDR3 extends over 14 amino acids. The ends were cut back, 4 bases at V and 5 bases at J, with 13 bases in the middle.

This clone has only one observation. The V call is TRBV7-3, the J call TRBJ2-1; 12 nucleotides line up with TRBD1. The trim removed 5 bases at V and 5 bases at J, leaving 7 bases unmatched. CDR3 length: 16 amino acids. Germline V gene lookup returns CDR1 SGHTA and CDR2 FQGTGA. CDR3 DNA sequence: TGTGCCAGCAGCGCGACCGGGACAGGGGGCAACAATGAGCAGTTCTTC. Protein sequence: CASSATGTGGNNEQFF.

This clone appeared a single time. This sequence joins TRBV7-3 and TRBJ2-6, with TRBD1 as a possible D gene (6 bases). The CDR3 runs 15 residues. V lost 4 bases and J 1 base, leaving 8 bases between the germline ends. CDR1 is SGHTA and CDR2 is FQGTGA in the germline V gene. The CDR3 bases are TGTGCCAGCAGCTACACAGGGTCTGGGGCCAACGTCCTGACTTTC. Residues: CASSYTGSGANVLTF.

The chain is built from TRBV5-1 and TRBJ1-1, with 8 nucleotides matching TRBD1. Trimming cost V 4 bases and J 4 bases; bases outside gene matches: 15. The CDR3 has 17 residues. Germline lookup yields CDR1 SGHRS and CDR2 YFSETQ. As DNA, the CDR3 is TGCGCCAGCAGCCTGCAAGCAGGGGGCGGAAGGGTCACTGAAGCTTTCTTT. Residues: CASSLQAGGGRVTEAFF.

V usage is TRBV9 and J usage is TRBJ2-3, with 9 positions matching TRBD2. The ends lost 0 bases at V and 9 bases at J; junction bases unmatched: 14. The V gene's germline CDR1 is SGDLS and CDR2 YYNGEE. The CDR3 has 17 residues. The CDR3 DNA sequence: TGTGCCAGCAGCGTAGGGGGAGGAGTGGCGGGGGGGCCCACGCAGTATTTT. Protein product: CASSVGGGVAGGPTQYF.

This clone has only one observation. The rearrangement links TRBV28 to TRBJ2-2; 7 positions agree with TRBD1. Looked up from germline, CDR1 is MDHEN and CDR2 is SYDVKM. The CDR3 contains 16 residues. Germline trimming cut 6 bases from V and 5 bases from J; bases unmatched to any gene: 12. This CDR3 reads CASSPGTDLTTGELFF. CDR3 sequence (DNA): TGTGCCAGCAGCCCCGGGACAGACCTCACGACCGGGGAGCTGTTTTTT.

V and J are TRBV5-6 and TRBJ2-1; D is ambiguous. V dropped 4 bases and J dropped 0 bases, with 8 bases sitting between them. This CDR3 contains 14 residues. CDR1 and CDR2 (germline): SGHDT, YYEEEE. For the CDR3, the DNA is TGTGCCAGCAGCCCGACTCCCTCCTACAATGAGCAGTTCTTC. Translation gives CASSPTPSYNEQFF.

The genes are TRBV6-5 and TRBJ2-3; 8 bases agree with TRBD2. The V and J ends lost 8 bases and 2 bases, in that order; junction bases with no gene match: 6. The CDR3 runs to 14 residues. The germline V gene encodes CDR1 MNHEY and CDR2 SVGAGI. The DNA for the CDR3 is TGTGCCAGCCAGCGGGGGCCTGACACAGATACGCAGTATTTT. Its translation is CASQRGPDTDTQYF.

This chain links TRBV7-2 with TRBJ2-2; TRBD2 matches at 13 bases. CDR1 and CDR2 (germline): SGHTA, FQGNSA. The V gene end was trimmed by 4 bases and the J gene end by 3 bases; junction bases not matched to a gene: 2. The CDR3 is 16 amino acids. CDR3 sequence (DNA): TGTGCCAGCAGCTCACTAGCGGGGGGGTACACCGGGGAGCTGTTTTTT. This encodes CASSSLAGGYTGELFF.

The CDR3 nucleotides read TGTGCCGGAAACAGGGTCAGCAATCAGCCCCAGCATTTT. Residues: CAGNRVSNQPQHF. V and J are TRBV21-1 and TRBJ1-5; TRBD1, the table's D call, lacks a check against the DNA. TRBV21-1 is a pseudogene segment. The CDR3 loop spans 13 amino acids.

The chain couples TRBV9 to TRBJ2-1; tentatively, D is TRBD2 (6 bases). V lost 0 bases and J lost 0, with 10 bases in between. The CDR3 spans 16 residues. Germline loops: CDR1 SGDLS, CDR2 YYNGEE. CDR3 DNA: TGTGCCAGCAGCGTAGAGGCGGGACTCTCCTACAATGAGCAGTTCTTC. Translated, it gives CASSVEAGLSYNEQFF.

J is TRBJ1-1 and V is TRBV9; 7 bases match TRBD1. Unmatched junction bases numbered 11, after V lost 8 bases and J lost 4 bases. CDR1 is SGDLS and CDR2 is YYNGEE in the germline V gene. This CDR3 region has 14 residues. This CDR3 reads CASNPGGTATEAFF. Here the CDR3 DNA reads TGTGCCAGTAACCCCGGTGGGACAGCCACTGAAGCTTTCTTT.

This rearrangement joins TRBV28 to TRBJ1-2; D ambiguous. V was trimmed by 7 bases and J by 4 bases, leaving 10 bases between them. This CDR3 comprises 12 residues. CDR1 is MDHEN and CDR2 is SYDVKM in the germline V gene. The chain's CDR3 is CASMRIGYGYTF. Here the CDR3 DNA reads TGTGCCAGCATGAGGATAGGCTATGGCTACACCTTC.

This chain connects TRBV7-2 to TRBJ2-1, with a tentative D call TRBD2 (6 bases). The CDR3 runs 15 residues. The germline V gene encodes CDR1 SGHTA and CDR2 FQGNSA. V shed 1 base and J shed 7 bases, with 14 bases lying between them. DNA for the CDR3: TGTGCCAGCAGCTTAGGTAGAGGAGGGGTTAATGAGCAGTTCTTC. Its protein product is CASSLGRGGVNEQFF. The full variable domain, with the rest looked up from reference TRBV7-2 and TRBJ2-1, is GAGVSQSPSNKVTEKGKDVELRCDPISGHTALYWYRQSLGQGLEFLIYFQGNSAPDKSGLPSDRFSAERTGGSVSTLTIQRTQQEDSAVYLCASSLGRGGVNEQFFGPGTRLTVL.

The gene calls are TRBV19 and TRBJ1-5, with TRBD1 matching 7 bases. J gave up 3 bases and V 5 bases, and 16 bases lay outside the gene matches. Germline loops: CDR1 LNHDA, CDR2 SQIVND (reference sequence). This CDR3 contains 18 residues. CDR3 loop: CASSYSPRDRMTNQPQHF. The CDR3 DNA reads as TGTGCCAGTAGTTATAGTCCCCGGGACAGAATGACCAATCAGCCCCAGCATTTT.

This chain connects TRBV5-1 to TRBJ2-1; maybe TRBD2 (5 bases). The CDR3 covers 15 residues. Germline V CDR1 and CDR2: SGHRS, YFSETQ. V lost 2 bases and J 5 bases, leaving 14 bases between the germline ends. The CDR3 reads CASSLAATEDNEQFF. The CDR3 DNA reads TGCGCCAGCAGCTTAGCGGCCACGGAGGACAATGAGCAGTTCTTC.

V and J are TRBV5-6 and TRBJ1-6, with D tentatively TRBD1 (6 bases). The V end was cut by 5 bases, the J end by 8 bases, with 20 bases between. This CDR3 is 16 amino acids long. The V gene's germline CDR1 is SGHDT and CDR2 YYEEEE. The CDR3, as DNA: TGTGCCAGCAGGTACGAGGGGGGGCGAAGAGATTCACCCCTCCACTTT. This sequence encodes CASRYEGGRRDSPLHF.

The rearrangement uses TRBV11-2 and TRBJ2-2; D is ambiguous. V lost 5 bases and J lost 0, with 13 bases in between. Germline V CDR1 and CDR2: SGHAT, FQNNGV. The CDR3 contains 16 residues. The CDR3 is CASSGGGASNTGELFF. The CDR3 region has the DNA TGTGCCAGCAGCGGTGGTGGAGCGTCGAACACCGGGGAGCTGTTTTTT.

This clone was observed a single time. The chain joins TRBV19 to TRBJ2-1, with D possibly being TRBD1 (6 bases). The CDR3 has 14 amino acids. V was pared by 11 bases and J by 0 bases, with 14 bases between. Per germline, CDR1 LNHDA and CDR2 SQIVND (reference sequence). Here the CDR3 reads CASNQGSSYNEQFF. CDR3 nucleotides: TGTGCCTCAAATCAGGGGAGCTCCTACAATGAGCAGTTCTTC.

The chain employs TRBV6-5 and TRBJ2-2; D possibly corresponds to TRBD1 (5 bases). The CDR3 has 15 residues. The germline V gene encodes CDR1 MNHEY and CDR2 SVGAGI. The V end was cut by 6 bases, the J end by 2 bases, with 13 bases between. Here the CDR3 reads CASRWTPFNTGELFF. The DNA of the CDR3 is TGTGCCAGCAGATGGACACCCTTTAACACCGGGGAGCTGTTTTTT.

The chain uses TRBV7-9 and TRBJ2-2, with a weak D call TRBD1 (5 bases). V lost 5 bases, J lost 4 bases, and 14 bases lay in between. Germline CDR1 SEHNR, CDR2 FQNEAQ (reference sequence). This CDR3 has 15 residues. CDR3 residues: CASSPPDRFTGELFF. In DNA, the CDR3 is TGTGCCAGCAGCCCCCCCGACAGATTCACCGGGGAGCTGTTTTTT.